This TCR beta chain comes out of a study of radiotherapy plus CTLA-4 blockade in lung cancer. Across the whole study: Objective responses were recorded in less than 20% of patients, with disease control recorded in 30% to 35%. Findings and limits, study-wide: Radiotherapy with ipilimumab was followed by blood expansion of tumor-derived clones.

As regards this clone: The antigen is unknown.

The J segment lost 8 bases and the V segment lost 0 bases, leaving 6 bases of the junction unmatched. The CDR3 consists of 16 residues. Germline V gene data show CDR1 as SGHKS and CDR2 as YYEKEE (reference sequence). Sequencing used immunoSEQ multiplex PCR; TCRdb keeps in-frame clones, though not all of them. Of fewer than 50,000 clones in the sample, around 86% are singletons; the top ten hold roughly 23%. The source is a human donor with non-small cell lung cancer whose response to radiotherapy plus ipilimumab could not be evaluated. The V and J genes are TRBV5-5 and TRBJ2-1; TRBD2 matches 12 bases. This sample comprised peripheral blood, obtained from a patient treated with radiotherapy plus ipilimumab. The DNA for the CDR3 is TGTGCCAGCAGCTTGGTACTAGCGGGAGGAGGGGATGAGCAGTTCTTC. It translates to CASSLVLAGGGDEQFF.